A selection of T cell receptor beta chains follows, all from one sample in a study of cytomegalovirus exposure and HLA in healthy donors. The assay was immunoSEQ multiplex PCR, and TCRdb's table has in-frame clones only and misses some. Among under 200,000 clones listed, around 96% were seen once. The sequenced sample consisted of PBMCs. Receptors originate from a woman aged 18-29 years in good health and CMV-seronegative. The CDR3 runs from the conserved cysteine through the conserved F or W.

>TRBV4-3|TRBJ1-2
CASSQARQEPNYGYTF
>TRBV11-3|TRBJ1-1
CASSFQVNTEAFF
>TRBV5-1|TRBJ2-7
CASSPLQDEQYF
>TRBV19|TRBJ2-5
CASSPGTSQETQYF
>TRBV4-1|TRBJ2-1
CASSHLGGLGQFF
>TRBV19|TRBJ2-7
CASSIDRTGTYEQYF
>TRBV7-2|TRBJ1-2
CASSQKGANYGYTF
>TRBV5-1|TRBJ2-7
CASSLALTSGGAGSYEQYF
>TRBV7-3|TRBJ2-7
CASSFGTAYEQYF
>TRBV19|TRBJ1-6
CASRRTGSYNSPLHF
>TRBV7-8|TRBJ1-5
CASSTRGGLGNQPQHF
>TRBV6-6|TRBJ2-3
CASSYDIGTDTQYF
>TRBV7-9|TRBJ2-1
CASSFSLAGSYNEQFF
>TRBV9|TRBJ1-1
CASSVGLRDRTEAFF
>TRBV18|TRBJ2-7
CASSPGQGVSTYEQYF
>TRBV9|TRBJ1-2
CASSVGLGGSTNYGYTF